This T cell receptor (beta chain) was profiled in a study of identifying expanded T cells in peripheral blood. The CDR3 has 14 residues. The germline V gene has CDR1 SGHNT and CDR2 YYREEE (reference sequence). V gave up 3 bases and J gave up 3 bases; unmatched junction bases: 6. Method: immunoSEQ multiplex PCR; TCRdb's copy keeps in-frame clones and lacks some. The repertoire holds some 78,000 clones, with around nine tenths as singletons. Source material: blood. The sequence came from a person between 18 and 75 years old in good health. This chain joins TRBV5-4 and TRBJ2-7; TRBD1 agrees at 7 bases. The CDR3 spells CASSSGTAYYEQYF. In DNA form, the CDR3 reads TGTGCCAGCAGCTCCGGGACAGCTTACTACGAGCAGTACTTC.